This T cell receptor beta chain derives from a study of cytomegalovirus exposure and HLA in healthy donors. Across the whole study: HLA-typed donors were the source of about 85 million unique TCRs, which an early data release held. The study, taken as a whole, reports: The likely origin of a cluster of highly shared sequence variants was a sequencing artifact. Accounts indicate the classifier identified cytomegalovirus status with strong specificity and sensitivity.

CDR1 SGDLS and CDR2 YYNGEE come from the germline V gene. This CDR3 is built from 15 residues. With V trimmed by 0 bases and J by 1 base, 4 bases remained unmatched. Notes on this clone: Antigen: not known.

The donors comprised healthy bone marrow donors. Use of 60 Vbeta and 13 Jbeta primers characterized the PCR. Measured with immunoSEQ multiplex PCR; TCRdb has only the in-frame clones, and not every one. The table records 150,000 to 200,000 clones, 76% of them present only once. Input material: PBMCs. The receptor comes from a male donor in good health and CMV-seronegative. The V call is TRBV9, the J call TRBJ2-7; 7 positions agree with TRBD1. The CDR3 DNA reads TGTGCCAGCAGCGTAGGGGGGACAGAATCCTACGAGCAGTACTTC. Translating it yields CASSVGGTESYEQYF.